These 5 T cell receptor beta chains originate from one sample sequenced in a study of CD4 and CD8 cells across lung adenocarcinoma regions. One entry per CDR3 protein, called by TCRdb with MiXCR from the PCR reads. The profile shows several thousand distinct CDR3 sequences, under 50% of them singletons. The sample was CD8+ T cells from the center of a lung tumor. These receptors came from a male donor with lung adenocarcinoma. The CD4 and CD8 labels of this study may be unreliable.

This clonotype was counted a single time. The rearrangement uses TRBV10-1 and TRBJ2-1; D tentatively reads TRBD1 or TRBD2 (6 bases each). The CDR3 runs to 15 residues. Germline loops: CDR1 WNHNN, CDR2 SYGVQD (reference sequence). V was cut by 4 bases and J by 8 bases, with 18 bases left in between. The CDR3 region has the DNA TGCGCCAGCAGTGGGGTCGGGGGCGCCCAAGATGAGCAGTTCTTC. Protein: CASSGVGGAQDEQFF.

The V gene is TRBV9, the J gene TRBJ1-1; D is undetermined. Trimming removed 4 bases at V and 6 bases at J, with 13 bases between. This CDR3 has 13 residues. The V gene's germline CDR1 is SGDLS and CDR2 YYNGEE. CDR3 DNA sequence: TGTGCCAGCAGCACAACCGGCGGGGCTGAAGCTTTCTTT. Residues: CASSTTGGAEAFF.

The V and J genes are TRBV7-6 and TRBJ2-7; D gene uncertain. Trimming took 5 bases from V and 7 from J, leaving 12 bases between them. The CDR3 sequence is 12 residues long. Per the germline V gene, CDR1 is SGHVS and CDR2 is FNYEAQ. The CDR3: CASSPSRREQYF. For the CDR3, the DNA is TGTGCCAGCAGCCCTAGTAGGCGGGAGCAGTACTTC. The variable domain in full, completed from reference TRBV7-6 and TRBJ2-7, reads GAGVSQSPRYKVTKRGQDVALRCDPISGHVSLYWYRQALGQGPEFLTYFNYEAQQDKSGLPNDRFSAERPEGSISTLTIQRTEQRDSAMYRCASSPSRREQYFGPGTRLTVT.

This clonotype came up a few times. The V gene is TRBV6-1, the J gene TRBJ2-3; 14 nucleotides agree with TRBD2. Per the germline V gene, CDR1 is MNHNS and CDR2 is SASEGT. This CDR3 is 15 amino acids long. V gave up 5 bases and J gave up 5 bases; unmatched junction bases: 3. The CDR3 here is CASSRTSGGLDTQYF. CDR3 DNA: TGTGCCAGCAGTCGGACTAGCGGGGGGCTAGATACGCAGTATTTT.

This clonotype has just a few counts. The chain links TRBV7-2 to TRBJ2-4; 10 bases align to TRBD2. V was pared by 5 bases and J by 0 bases, with 25 bases of the junction left unmatched. There are 23 residues in the CDR3. Germline CDR1 SGHTA, CDR2 FQGNSA. The CDR3 reads CASSAPLGLEGSGRRLAKNIQYF. CDR3 in DNA: TGTGCCAGCAGCGCCCCCCTCGGCCTGGAGGGTAGCGGGAGGAGACTAGCCAAAAACATTCAGTACTTC.